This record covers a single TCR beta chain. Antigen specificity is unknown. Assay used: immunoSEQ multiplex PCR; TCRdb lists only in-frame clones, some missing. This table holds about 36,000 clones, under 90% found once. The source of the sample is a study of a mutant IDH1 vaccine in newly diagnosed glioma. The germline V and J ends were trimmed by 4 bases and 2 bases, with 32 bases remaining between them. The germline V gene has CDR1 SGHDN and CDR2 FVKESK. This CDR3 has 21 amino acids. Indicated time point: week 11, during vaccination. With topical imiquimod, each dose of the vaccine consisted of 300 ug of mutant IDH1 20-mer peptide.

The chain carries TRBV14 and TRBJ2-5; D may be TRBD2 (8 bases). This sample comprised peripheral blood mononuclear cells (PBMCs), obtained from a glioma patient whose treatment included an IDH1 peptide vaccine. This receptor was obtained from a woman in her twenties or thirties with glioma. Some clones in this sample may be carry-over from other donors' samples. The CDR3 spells CASSPTRTTSAHPRGQETQYF. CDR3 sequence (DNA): TGTGCCAGCAGCCCTACCAGGACGACTAGCGCCCACCCCAGGGGGCAAGAGACCCAGTACTTC.